These T cell receptor beta chains were read from a single sample in a study of blood T cells in healthy people across ages. MiXCR, run by TCRdb on the 5' RACE reads, gives a single entry per CDR3 protein. The table records 1.6 million or so distinct CDR3 sequences, 30% to 40% of them present only once. The sample was blood. The receptor set was obtained from a woman in her twenties or thirties in good health. Each CDR3 is given with its conserved first and last residue. Each record gives: V gene, clone size, J gene, D gene, CDR3 protein, CDR3 DNA. A D gene is named only where the DNA matches it firmly. Not all rows give a size; the values are once, few, many and, for expanded clones, a class.

v_gene: TRBV28
abundance: few
j_gene: TRBJ2-2
d_gene: TRBD2
CDR3aa: CASSFLAGDGELFF
CDR3nt: TGTGCCAGCAGTTTCCTAGCGGGAGACGGGGAGCTGTTTTTT

v_gene: TRBV4-1
abundance: NA
j_gene: TRBJ1-5
d_gene: NA
CDR3aa: CASSQDWPGAQPQHF
CDR3nt: TGCGCCAGCAGCCAAGATTGGCCCGGGGCCCAGCCCCAGCATTTT

v_gene: TRBV30
abundance: NA
j_gene: TRBJ1-2
d_gene: TRBD1
CDR3aa: CAWTGTGGFYGYTF
CDR3nt: TGTGCCTGGACCGGGACAGGGGGATTCTATGGCTACACCTTC

v_gene: TRBV29-1
abundance: NA
j_gene: TRBJ1-2
d_gene: TRBD1
CDR3aa: CSGGQGSGGYTF
CDR3nt: TGCAGCGGGGGACAGGGTTCAGGTGGCTACACCTTC

v_gene: TRBV28
abundance: NA
j_gene: TRBJ2-1
d_gene: NA
CDR3aa: CAALGAGQFLGSYNEQFF
CDR3nt: TGTGCCGCATTAGGAGCTGGACAGTTTCTTGGGAGCTACAATGAGCAGTTCTTC

v_gene: TRBV2
abundance: NA
j_gene: TRBJ2-3
d_gene: TRBD1
CDR3aa: CASSGTGGFGDTQYF
CDR3nt: TGTGCCAGCAGTGGAACAGGGGGCTTTGGGGATACGCAGTATTTT

v_gene: TRBV19
abundance: few
j_gene: TRBJ2-3
d_gene: TRBD2
CDR3aa: CASSLRAGAIKTDTQYF
CDR3nt: TGTGCCAGTAGCCTCAGAGCGGGAGCGATTAAGACAGATACGCAGTATTTT

v_gene: TRBV20-1
abundance: few
j_gene: TRBJ2-1
d_gene: TRBD2
CDR3aa: CSASRSGGPRNEQFF
CDR3nt: TGCAGTGCTTCCAGGAGCGGGGGGCCGAGAAATGAGCAGTTCTTC

v_gene: TRBV24-1
abundance: few
j_gene: TRBJ2-1
d_gene: NA
CDR3aa: CATSLSNNEQFF
CDR3nt: TGTGCCACCAGTCTTAGCAACAATGAGCAGTTCTTC

v_gene: TRBV20-1
abundance: NA
j_gene: TRBJ2-7
d_gene: TRBD2
CDR3aa: CSARDFRTSYEQYF
CDR3nt: TGCAGTGCTAGAGATTTCCGGACTAGCTACGAGCAGTACTTC

v_gene: TRBV12-3/TRBV12-4
abundance: few
j_gene: TRBJ1-2
d_gene: NA
CDR3aa: CASRLWGGANYGYTF
CDR3nt: TGTGCCAGCAGGCTCTGGGGAGGAGCTAACTATGGCTACACCTTC

v_gene: TRBV12-3/TRBV12-4
abundance: few
j_gene: TRBJ2-5
d_gene: TRBD2
CDR3aa: CASRLAGGPSETQYF
CDR3nt: TGTGCCAGCAGGCTAGCGGGAGGGCCCTCGGAGACCCAGTACTTC

v_gene: TRBV5-1
abundance: few
j_gene: TRBJ2-7
d_gene: TRBD1
CDR3aa: CASSLEPRGSSYEQYF
CDR3nt: TGCGCCAGCAGCTTGGAGCCCAGGGGGTCTTCCTACGAGCAGTACTTC

v_gene: TRBV10-3
abundance: few
j_gene: TRBJ2-7
d_gene: NA
CDR3aa: CAIMRDGSYEQYF
CDR3nt: TGTGCCATCATGCGGGACGGATCCTACGAGCAGTACTTC

v_gene: TRBV4-1
abundance: few
j_gene: TRBJ1-1
d_gene: TRBD1
CDR3aa: CASSHMSGQGTTEAFF
CDR3nt: TGCGCCAGCAGCCATATGTCCGGACAGGGGACCACTGAAGCTTTCTTT

v_gene: TRBV29-1
abundance: NA
j_gene: TRBJ1-1
d_gene: TRBD1
CDR3aa: CSSGQGNTEAFF
CDR3nt: TGCAGCAGCGGACAGGGGAACACTGAAGCTTTCTTT

v_gene: TRBV28
abundance: NA
j_gene: TRBJ2-4
d_gene: TRBD2
CDR3aa: CASIGTSGRVGKNIQYF
CDR3nt: TGTGCCAGCATAGGGACTAGCGGGCGGGTTGGCAAAAACATTCAGTACTTC

v_gene: TRBV20-1
abundance: NA
j_gene: TRBJ2-5
d_gene: TRBD2
CDR3aa: CSARFGGGARETQYF
CDR3nt: TGCAGTGCTCGGTTCGGCGGGGGGGCCAGAGAGACCCAGTACTTC

v_gene: TRBV9
abundance: few
j_gene: TRBJ2-5
d_gene: NA
CDR3aa: CASSVSASRAQETQYF
CDR3nt: TGTGCCAGCAGCGTATCCGCCAGCCGAGCCCAAGAGACCCAGTACTTC

v_gene: TRBV7-2
abundance: NA
j_gene: TRBJ2-5
d_gene: TRBD2
CDR3aa: CASNSRSGGLIQTQYF
CDR3nt: TGTGCCAGCAACTCCCGTAGCGGGGGGTTAATACAGACCCAGTACTTC

v_gene: TRBV28
abundance: NA
j_gene: TRBJ2-1
d_gene: NA
CDR3aa: CASSLPGLGPNEQFF
CDR3nt: TGTGCCAGCAGTTTACCGGGACTGGGGCCCAATGAGCAGTTCTTC

v_gene: TRBV7-3
abundance: few
j_gene: TRBJ2-3
d_gene: TRBD2
CDR3aa: CASSLTPSGGVDTQYF
CDR3nt: TGTGCCAGCAGCTTAACCCCTAGCGGGGGGGTAGATACGCAGTATTTT

v_gene: TRBV9
abundance: NA
j_gene: TRBJ2-3
d_gene: NA
CDR3aa: CASNLGGGTDTQYF
CDR3nt: TGTGCCAGCAACCTAGGGGGGGGCACAGATACGCAGTATTTT

v_gene: TRBV7-8
abundance: NA
j_gene: TRBJ1-6
d_gene: TRBD1
CDR3aa: CASSGSTGDSPLHF
CDR3nt: TGTGCCAGCAGCGGTAGTACAGGGGATTCACCCCTCCACTTT

v_gene: TRBV5-1
abundance: few
j_gene: TRBJ2-1
d_gene: NA
CDR3aa: CASSLDERRGEQFF
CDR3nt: TGCGCCAGCAGCTTGGACGAGAGGCGGGGTGAGCAGTTCTTC

v_gene: TRBV25-1
abundance: few
j_gene: TRBJ2-1
d_gene: TRBD1
CDR3aa: CASSDPPGQVGDEQFF
CDR3nt: TGTGCCAGCAGTGACCCTCCGGGACAGGTCGGGGATGAGCAGTTCTTC

v_gene: TRBV24-1
abundance: few
j_gene: TRBJ2-5
d_gene: TRBD2
CDR3aa: CATSDSLGAGVETQYF
CDR3nt: TGTGCCACCAGTGATTCCCTTGGAGCGGGAGTAGAGACCCAGTACTTC

v_gene: TRBV7-2
abundance: few
j_gene: TRBJ2-1
d_gene: TRBD2
CDR3aa: CASSLGAWTSLGEQFF
CDR3nt: TGTGCCAGCAGCCTAGGAGCGTGGACTAGCCTCGGTGAGCAGTTCTTC

v_gene: TRBV29-1
abundance: few
j_gene: TRBJ2-1
d_gene: NA
CDR3aa: CSVESLRVWGPYYNEQFF
CDR3nt: TGCAGCGTTGAATCTCTCCGCGTATGGGGACCGTACTACAATGAGCAGTTCTTC

v_gene: TRBV4-1
abundance: few
j_gene: TRBJ2-5
d_gene: TRBD2
CDR3aa: CASSQTATSGGPKETQYF
CDR3nt: TGCGCCAGCAGCCAGACAGCGACTAGCGGGGGACCGAAAGAGACCCAGTACTTC

v_gene: TRBV12-3/TRBV12-4
abundance: NA
j_gene: TRBJ1-2
d_gene: NA
CDR3aa: CASSPPIRAHGYTF
CDR3nt: TGTGCCAGCAGCCCCCCCATAAGGGCACATGGCTACACCTTC

v_gene: TRBV20-1
abundance: NA
j_gene: TRBJ1-2
d_gene: NA
CDR3aa: CSARNSRELGGYTF
CDR3nt: TGCAGTGCTAGAAACTCCAGGGAATTGGGAGGCTACACCTTC

v_gene: TRBV7-9
abundance: once
j_gene: TRBJ2-7
d_gene: TRBD1
CDR3aa: CASSRTGHLYEQYF
CDR3nt: TGTGCCAGCAGCCGGACAGGTCATCTGTACGAGCAGTACTTC

v_gene: TRBV20-1
abundance: NA
j_gene: TRBJ1-2
d_gene: NA
CDR3aa: CSADYSNYGYTF
CDR3nt: TGCAGTGCAGACTATTCTAACTATGGCTACACCTTC

v_gene: TRBV5-1
abundance: NA
j_gene: TRBJ2-7
d_gene: TRBD1
CDR3aa: CASSLRQGIHEQYF
CDR3nt: TGCGCCAGCAGCTTACGACAGGGGATCCACGAGCAGTACTTC

v_gene: TRBV20-1
abundance: NA
j_gene: TRBJ2-5
d_gene: NA
CDR3aa: CSAPDYKETQYF
CDR3nt: TGCAGTGCCCCTGACTACAAAGAGACCCAGTACTTC

v_gene: TRBV29-1
abundance: many
j_gene: TRBJ2-6
d_gene: NA
CDR3aa: CSVARAGANVLTF
CDR3nt: TGCAGCGTTGCGAGGGCTGGGGCCAACGTCCTGACTTTC

v_gene: TRBV4-1
abundance: few
j_gene: TRBJ2-7
d_gene: TRBD2
CDR3aa: CASSQAHLASGSYEQYF
CDR3nt: TGCGCCAGCAGCCAAGCACACCTGGCTAGCGGCTCCTACGAGCAGTACTTC

v_gene: TRBV15
abundance: few
j_gene: TRBJ2-3
d_gene: TRBD2
CDR3aa: CAVRAGVAADTQYF
CDR3nt: TGTGCCGTCCGAGCGGGAGTTGCGGCAGATACGCAGTATTTT

v_gene: TRBV7-9
abundance: NA
j_gene: TRBJ2-1
d_gene: TRBD2
CDR3aa: CASSLTGTSGSFNEQFF
CDR3nt: TGTGCCAGCAGCTTAACGGGGACTAGCGGGAGTTTTAATGAGCAGTTCTTC